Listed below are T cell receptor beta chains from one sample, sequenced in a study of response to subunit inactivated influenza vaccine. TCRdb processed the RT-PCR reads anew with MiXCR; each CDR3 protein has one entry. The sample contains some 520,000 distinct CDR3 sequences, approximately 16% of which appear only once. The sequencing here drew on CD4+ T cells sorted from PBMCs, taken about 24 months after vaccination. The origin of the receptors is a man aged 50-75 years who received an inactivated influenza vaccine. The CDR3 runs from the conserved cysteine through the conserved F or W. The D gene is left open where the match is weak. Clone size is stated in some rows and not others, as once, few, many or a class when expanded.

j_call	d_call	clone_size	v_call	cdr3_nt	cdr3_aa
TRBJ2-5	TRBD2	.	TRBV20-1	TGCAGTGCCACCACGACTAGCGGGAGTCAAGAGACCCAGTACTTC	CSATTTSGSQETQYF
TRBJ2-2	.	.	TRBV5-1	TGCGCCAGCAGCCAACGCCCAACTACGTCCATTACCGGGGAGCTGTTTTTT	CASSQRPTTSITGELFF
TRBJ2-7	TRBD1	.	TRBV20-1	TGCAGTGCCCTGGTGCACAGGGGGCTTCGGGAGCAGTACTTC	CSALVHRGLREQYF
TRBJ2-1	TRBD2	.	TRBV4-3	TGCGCCGGCAGCCCCGAAGGAAGCGGGGGAACCTACAATGAGCAGTTCTTC	CAGSPEGSGGTYNEQFF
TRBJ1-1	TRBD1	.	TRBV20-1	TGCAGTGCTAAGGGGACAGGGGCCCCAGCCGCGTTGAACACTGAAGCTTTCTTT	CSAKGTGAPAALNTEAFF
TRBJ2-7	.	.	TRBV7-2	TGTGCCAGCAGCCACGGCCTGAGAGGCGAGCAGTACTTC	CASSHGLRGEQYF
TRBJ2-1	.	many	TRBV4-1	TGCGCCAGCAGCCAAGATCCCCGGGGATACAATGAGCAGTTCTTC	CASSQDPRGYNEQFF
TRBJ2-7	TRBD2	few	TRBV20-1	TGCAGTGCAATTCTCGGGACTAGCGATTACGAGCAGTACTTC	CSAILGTSDYEQYF
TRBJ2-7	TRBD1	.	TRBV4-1	TGCGCCAGCAGCCCCTTCCCGGGACAGGGATCCTACGAGCAGTACTTC	CASSPFPGQGSYEQYF
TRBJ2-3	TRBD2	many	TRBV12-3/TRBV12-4	TGTGCCAGCAGCATTAGCGGGAGGGCCAGTTTAACAGATACGCAGTATTTT	CASSISGRASLTDTQYF
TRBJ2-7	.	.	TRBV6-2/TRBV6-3	TGTGCCAGCAGTTGGGAGGTTGGAGCTTACGAGCAGTACTTC	CASSWEVGAYEQYF
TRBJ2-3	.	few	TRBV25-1	TGTGCCAGCATGGAGACAACTGCAGCAGATACGCAGTATTTT	CASMETTAADTQYF
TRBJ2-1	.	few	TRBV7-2	TGTGCCAGCAGCTTAGCCAAGGCAGCTTACAATGAGCAGTTCTTC	CASSLAKAAYNEQFF
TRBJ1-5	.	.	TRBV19	TGTGCCAGTAGTATAGCTAACCGTTTACCCCAGCATTTT	CASSIANRLPQHF
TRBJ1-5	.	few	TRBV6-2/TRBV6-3	TGTGCCAGCAGTTATGTGGGTAGCAATCAGCCCCAGCATTTT	CASSYVGSNQPQHF
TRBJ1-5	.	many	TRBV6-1	TGTGCCAGCAGTCCGACCGATAGCAATCAGCCCCAGCATTTT	CASSPTDSNQPQHF
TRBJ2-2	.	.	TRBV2	TGTGCCAGCAGTGATGGGGGGTATAGAGGCACCGGGGAGCTGTTTTTT	CASSDGGYRGTGELFF
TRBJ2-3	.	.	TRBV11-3	TGTGCCAGCAGCTTACATAGAGGGTTTGATACGCAGTATTTT	CASSLHRGFDTQYF
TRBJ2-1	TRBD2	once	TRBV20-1	TGCAGTGCTAGAGATCTAGCGGATGCGTACAGCTCCTACAATGAGCAGTTCTTC	CSARDLADAYSSYNEQFF
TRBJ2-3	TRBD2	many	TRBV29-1	TGCAGCGTTGAAGGGAGCGGGGGGGCTCAGGACCCCTTTGCGCAGTATTTT	CSVEGSGGAQDPFAQYF
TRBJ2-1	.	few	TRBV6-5	TGTGCCAGCAGTTACCAATCGAACATGGGGAATGAGCAGTTCTTC	CASSYQSNMGNEQFF
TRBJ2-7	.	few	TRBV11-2	TGTGCCAGCAGCTTAGCCCCCGGGACGCAAGCCTACGAGCAGTACTTC	CASSLAPGTQAYEQYF
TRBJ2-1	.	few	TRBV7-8	TGTGCCAGCAGCTTAGCGCTTGCAGGCAGCGAGCAGTTCTTC	CASSLALAGSEQFF
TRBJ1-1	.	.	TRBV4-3	TGCGCCAGCAGCCAAGATGGGGACTTTTTGAACACTGAAGCTTTCTTT	CASSQDGDFLNTEAFF
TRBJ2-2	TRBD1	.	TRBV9	TGTGCCAGCGGGACAGAGAACACCGGGGAGCTGTTTTTT	CASGTENTGELFF
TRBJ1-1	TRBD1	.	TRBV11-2	TGTGCCAGCAGCTTACGCTCAGGGGGGAGTGAAGCTTTCTTT	CASSLRSGGSEAFF
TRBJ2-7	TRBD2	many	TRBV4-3	TGCGCCAGCAGCCAAGCGGGGGGGAAAGGGATCTACGAGCAGTACTTC	CASSQAGGKGIYEQYF
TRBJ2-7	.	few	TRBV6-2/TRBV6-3	TGTGCCATCCGGGACACATCCTACGAGCAGTACTTC	CAIRDTSYEQYF
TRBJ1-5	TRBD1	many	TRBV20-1	TGCAGTGCTTCCGGGACAGCTGATCAGCCCCAGCATTTT	CSASGTADQPQHF
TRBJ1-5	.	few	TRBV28	TGTGCCAGCAGGAGCCTTAATAGCAATCAGCCCCAGCATTTT	CASRSLNSNQPQHF
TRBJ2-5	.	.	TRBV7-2	TGTGCCAGCAGCTTAGGCTTTTCCCAGGTTCAAGAGACCCAGTACTTC	CASSLGFSQVQETQYF
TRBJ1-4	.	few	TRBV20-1	TGCAGTGCCGCTTCGGATGAAAAACTGTTTTTT	CSAASDEKLFF
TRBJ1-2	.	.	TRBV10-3	TGTGCCATCGACGCCGGGGGCCCAGCTAACTATGGCTACACCTTC	CAIDAGGPANYGYTF
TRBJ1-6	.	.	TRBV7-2	TGTGCCAGCAGCTTAATTGGACGAGGAAATTCACCCCTCCACTTT	CASSLIGRGNSPLHF
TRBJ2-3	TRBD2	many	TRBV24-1	TGTGCCACCGGGGGGGGAGGACCCACAGATACGCAGTATTTT	CATGGGGPTDTQYF
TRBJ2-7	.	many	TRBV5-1	TGCGCCAGCAGCTTGCACCCTTTTGAGGGGGATCATGCCTACGAGCAGTACTTC	CASSLHPFEGDHAYEQYF
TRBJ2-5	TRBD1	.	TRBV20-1	TGCAGTGCTAGAGATTATACAGGGGCAGAGACCCAGTACTTC	CSARDYTGAETQYF
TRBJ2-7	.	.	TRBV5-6	TGTGCCAGCAGCTTGGAGACAGAGCAGTACTTC	CASSLETEQYF
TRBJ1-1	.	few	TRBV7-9	TGTGCCAGCAGCTTAGACGGCCCACGTGGGACTGAAGCTTTCTTT	CASSLDGPRGTEAFF
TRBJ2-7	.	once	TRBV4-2	TGTGCCAGCAGCCATTCCGACAGGAGTACCTACGAGCAGTACTTC	CASSHSDRSTYEQYF
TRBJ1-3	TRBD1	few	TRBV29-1	TGCAGCGTTCGGACAGGGCTACTTTCTGGAAACACCATATATTTT	CSVRTGLLSGNTIYF
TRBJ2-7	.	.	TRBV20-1	TGCAGTGCTAGAGACGGGAATTACGAGCAGTACTTC	CSARDGNYEQYF
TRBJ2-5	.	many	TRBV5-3	TGTGCCAGAAGCTTGGCGGGTGTGTTTAGCGCCCTGGGTAGCGAGACCCAGTACTTC	CARSLAGVFSALGSETQYF
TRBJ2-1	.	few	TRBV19	TGTGCCAGTAGCCGGGTTGGGGTGAATGAGCAGTTCTTC	CASSRVGVNEQFF
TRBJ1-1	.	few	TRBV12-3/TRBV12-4	TGTGCCAGCAGTTTAGGAGGCGGTGACAGGAAAGCTTTCTTT	CASSLGGGDRKAFF
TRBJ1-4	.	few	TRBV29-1	TGCAGCGTTAAGGAGGTTGCAACTAATGAAAAACTGTTTTTT	CSVKEVATNEKLFF
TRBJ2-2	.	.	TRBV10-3	TGTGCCATCAGTGTTGGTCCCCACACCGGGGAGCTGTTTTTT	CAISVGPHTGELFF
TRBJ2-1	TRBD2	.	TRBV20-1	TGCAGTGCTAGGAATACCCGGGCTAGCGGAGCCTACAATGAGCAGTTCTTC	CSARNTRASGAYNEQFF